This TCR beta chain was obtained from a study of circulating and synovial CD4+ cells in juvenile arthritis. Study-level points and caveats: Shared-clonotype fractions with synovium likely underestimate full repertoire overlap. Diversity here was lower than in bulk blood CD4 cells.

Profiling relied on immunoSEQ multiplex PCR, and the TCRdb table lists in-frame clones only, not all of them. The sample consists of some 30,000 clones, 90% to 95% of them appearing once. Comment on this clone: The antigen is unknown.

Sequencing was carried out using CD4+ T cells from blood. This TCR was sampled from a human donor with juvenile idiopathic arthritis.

CDR3 DNA: TGTGCCAGCTCACCACCGGGACTAGCGGGAGTAGAAGAGCAGTTCTTC. It translates to CASSPPGLAGVEEQFF. The rearrangement uses TRBV18 and TRBJ2-1; 14 positions match TRBD2. V trimming: 0 bases; J trimming: 10 bases; junction bases outside the gene matches: 5. Germline loops: CDR1 KGHSH, CDR2 LQKENI. CDR3 length equals 16 residues.